Shown below are 29 T cell receptor beta chains from a single sample sequenced in a study of PD-1 blockade in classical Hodgkin lymphoma. After autologous stem cell transplantation all patients relapsed, and prior brentuximab vedotin exposure differed between cohorts. Libraries were prepared by immunoSEQ multiplex PCR; TCRdb keeps only in-frame clonotypes and omits some of them. The sample records 45,000 to 55,000 clones, about 85% being singletons. Material: peripheral blood mononuclear cells (PBMCs), obtained at baseline. The receptors here all came from a human donor with classical Hodgkin lymphoma.

This rearrangement joins TRBV25-1 to TRBJ2-1; 7 nucleotides align to TRBD2. This CDR3 region has 14 residues. V trimming: 2 bases; J trimming: 6 bases; junction bases outside the gene matches: 4. From germline, CDR1 is MGHDK and CDR2 SYGVNS. The CDR3 nucleotides are TGTGCCAGCAGTGAAGCGGGAGCCGGCAATGAGCAGTTCTTC. Translated, it gives CASSEAGAGNEQFF.

J is TRBJ1-5 and V is TRBV5-6, with TRBD1 identical over 7 bases. V trimming: 0 bases; J trimming: 6 bases; junction bases outside the gene matches: 6. Germline V gene sequence: CDR1 SGHDT, CDR2 YYEEEE. The CDR3 extends over 15 amino acids. CDR3 sequence: CASSLAQGGGQPQHF. In DNA form, the CDR3 reads TGTGCCAGCAGCTTGGCTCAGGGGGGAGGTCAGCCCCAGCATTTT.

The genes are TRBV29-1 and TRBJ2-1, with a tentative D call TRBD2 (6 bases). The CDR3 covers 15 residues. Trimming pared 0 bases from V and 8 bases from J, leaving 17 bases between. Germline CDR1 SQVTM, CDR2 ANQGSEA. The CDR3 sequence: CSVEELAGRYHEQFF. In DNA form, the CDR3 reads TGCAGCGTTGAAGAGTTGGCAGGGAGGTATCATGAGCAGTTCTTC.

This clone came up once. The junction departs from germline at one end; a sequencing error may be responsible. The V gene is TRBV7-7, the J gene TRBJ2-5, with D perhaps matching TRBD2 (6 bases). Germline lookup yields CDR1 SSHAT and CDR2 FNYEAQ (reference sequence). The CDR3 runs to 14 residues. CDR3: CASSLALGAGTQYF. The CDR3 nucleotides are TGTGCTAGCAGCTTAGCGCTGGGAGCGGGGACCCAGTACTTC.

This rearrangement joins TRBV19 to TRBJ2-7; D remains unclear. Germline-derived CDR1 and CDR2 are LNHDA and SQIVND (reference sequence). The CDR3 has 12 amino acids. The V gene lost 6 bases and the J gene lost 2 bases, with 8 bases spanning the gap. CDR3 amino acids: CASSSMTYEQYF. In nucleotides, the CDR3 is TGTGCCAGTAGCAGTATGACCTACGAGCAGTACTTC.

This chain connects TRBV4-3 to TRBJ2-7, with TRBD1 matching 11 bases. Germline CDR1 is LGHNA and CDR2 is YSLEER. CDR3 length equals 16 residues. Losses at the gene ends were 1 base for V and 4 bases for J; bases not matched to a gene: 6. The CDR3 DNA reads as TGCGCCAGCAGCCAAGTTCCGGGACAGGGGGTGTACGAGCAGTACTTC. The encoded protein is CASSQVPGQGVYEQYF.

The chain links TRBV4-1 to TRBJ2-5; 8 nucleotides line up with TRBD1. The J call may be faulty, since TRBJ2-7 better matches the DNA end. CDR3 size: 16 residues. In germline, CDR1 is MGHRA, CDR2 YSYEKL. The CDR3 bases are TGCGCCAGCAGCTTCGTCGTGGGACAGGACCCCTACGAGCAGTACTTC. Translated, it gives CASSFVVGQDPYEQYF.

In this sample, this clone turned up a few times. The chain is built from TRBV5-8 and TRBJ1-5, with 7 positions matching TRBD1. Germline CDR1 and CDR2: SGHTS and YDEGEE. This CDR3 region has 15 residues. V lost 7 bases and J lost 6; bases outside the gene matches: 13. CDR3 sequence (DNA): TGTGCCAGCTTTAGACAGGGTGGAATTGGTCAGCCCCAGCATTTT. Translating gives CASFRQGGIGQPQHF.

The rearrangement uses TRBV5-1 and TRBJ2-1; 15 positions match TRBD2. V shed 4 bases and J 4 bases; nucleotides not matched to a gene: 6. Germline values: CDR1 SGHRS, CDR2 YFSETQ. The CDR3 spans 17 residues. The CDR3 DNA reads as TGCGCCAGCAGCCAAAGGACTAGCGGGAGGGAGTACAATGAGCAGTTCTTC. This gives the protein CASSQRTSGREYNEQFF.

This clone showed up just a few times. J is TRBJ2-7 and V is TRBV11-2, with D uncertain. The CDR3 runs 15 residues. Trimming stripped 0 bases from V and 6 bases from J, with 15 bases between. CDR1 and CDR2 (germline): SGHAT, FQNNGV. CDR3 bases: TGTGCCAGCAGCTTAGAGCCCGGTGTTGTTGCCGAGCAGTACTTC. Its translation: CASSLEPGVVAEQYF. The full variable domain, in which reference TRBV11-2 and TRBJ2-7 provide the parts outside the CDR3, is EAGVAQSPRYKIIEKRQSVAFWCNPISGHATLYWYQQILGQGPKLLIQFQNNGVVDDSQLPKDRFSAERLKGVDSTLKIQPAKLEDSAVYLCASSLEPGVVAEQYFGPGTRLTVT.

The table lists this clone with a count of one. This sequence joins TRBV7-2 and TRBJ2-3; D is perhaps TRBD2 (6 bases). V was trimmed by 4 bases and J by 5 bases, leaving 13 bases between them. The CDR3 totals 14 residues. Looked up from germline, CDR1 is SGHTA and CDR2 is FQGNSA. The CDR3 region is CASSSRLGGDTQYF. CDR3 coding DNA: TGTGCCAGCAGCTCCCGACTGGGGGGAGATACGCAGTATTTT.

CDR3 region: CASNGGGQPQHF. CDR3 nucleotides: TGTGCCAGCAACGGGGGGGGTCAGCCCCAGCATTTT. V gene TRBV6-1 combines with J gene TRBJ1-5; D might be TRBD1 (5 bases). The CDR3 is 12 amino acids. In germline, CDR1 is MNHNS, CDR2 SASEGT. With 7 bases removed from V and 6 bases from J, the gap between germline ends came to 10 bases.

This sequence joins TRBV6-6 and TRBJ1-1; 9 nucleotides match TRBD1. With V trimmed by 5 bases and J by 10 bases, 17 bases remained unmatched. Germline V gene sequence: CDR1 MNHNY, CDR2 SVGAGI (reference sequence). This CDR3 is 16 amino acids long. CDR3 residues: CASSRDREQVGRGAFF. Written as DNA, the CDR3 is TGTGCCAGCAGTCGGGACAGGGAGCAGGTTGGGAGGGGAGCTTTCTTT.

This sequence joins TRBV19 and TRBJ2-5; 7 bases match TRBD1. CDR3 length equals 17 residues. V gave up 3 bases and J gave up 5 bases; unmatched junction bases: 15. Germline CDR1 reads LNHDA; CDR2 reads SQIVND (reference sequence). The CDR3 sequence: CASSIGPYRGVGETQYF. The CDR3, as DNA: TGTGCCAGTAGTATCGGCCCCTACAGGGGAGTAGGGGAGACCCAGTACTTC.

The V and J genes are TRBV7-2 and TRBJ1-1; D remains unclear. The length of the CDR3 is 16 residues. Looked up from germline, CDR1 is SGHTA and CDR2 is FQGNSA. With 4 bases removed from V and 1 base from J, the gap between germline ends came to 16 bases. The CDR3 sequence: CASSSRMARGNTEAFF. The CDR3 bases are TGTGCCAGCAGCTCTAGGATGGCGAGAGGGAACACTGAAGCTTTCTTT.

This clone has a handful of counts. The chain is built from TRBV19 and TRBJ2-3, with a weak D call TRBD1 (5 bases). Germline V lookup: CDR1 LNHDA, CDR2 SQIVND (reference sequence). CDR3 length: 14 amino acids. Trimming left V 3 bases short and J 4 bases short, with 11 bases between. The DNA for the CDR3 is TGTGCCAGTAGTATGGGGTGGGGCCCAGATACGCAGTATTTT. Translation: CASSMGWGPDTQYF.

J is TRBJ2-1 and V is TRBV5-1; 14 bases agree with TRBD2. The CDR3 extends over 15 amino acids. The J segment lost 7 bases and the V segment lost 4 bases, leaving 4 bases of the junction unmatched. Looked up from germline, CDR1 is SGHRS and CDR2 is YFSETQ. The CDR3 spells CASSTGTSGRNEQFF. DNA of the CDR3: TGCGCCAGCAGCACTGGGACTAGCGGGAGAAATGAGCAGTTCTTC.

The V call is TRBV27, the J call TRBJ1-2, with 7 bases fitting TRBD1. Germline trimming cut 0 bases from V and 3 bases from J; bases unmatched to any gene: 4. Germline CDR1 MNHEY, CDR2 SMNVEV (reference sequence). This CDR3 is 15 amino acids long. The CDR3: CASSLSWDSYYGYTF. The CDR3 bases are TGTGCCAGCAGTTTATCGTGGGACAGCTACTATGGCTACACCTTC.

J is TRBJ2-5 and V is TRBV15, with D hard to call. Germline CDR1 and CDR2: LNHNV and YYDKDF (reference sequence). CDR3 length: 14 residues. Trimming shortened V by 1 base and J by 1 base, and 7 bases separated the two germline ends. Here the CDR3 DNA reads TGTGCCACCAGCAGAGGCAGGTTCCAAGAGACCCAGTACTTC. Translating gives CATSRGRFQETQYF.

The chain is built from TRBV11-2 and TRBJ2-1, with 14 bases matching TRBD2. V lost 5 bases, J lost 15 bases, and 6 bases stayed unmatched. CDR1 is SGHAT and CDR2 is FQNNGV in the germline V gene. The CDR3 has 13 residues. CDR3 in amino acids: CASSEGLAGVGFF. The CDR3 DNA sequence: TGTGCCAGCAGCGAGGGACTAGCGGGAGTAGGGTTCTTC.

The rearrangement links TRBV19 to TRBJ1-2, with unresolved D. The germline V gene encodes CDR1 LNHDA and CDR2 SQIVND (reference sequence). V gave up 3 bases and J gave up 4 bases, with 6 bases separating them. CDR3 size: 12 residues. The CDR3 reads CASSIYGYGYTF. Here the CDR3 DNA reads TGTGCCAGTAGTATTTATGGCTATGGCTACACCTTC.

Only a few counts were recorded for this clone. The chain is built from TRBV2 and TRBJ1-2, with a weak D call TRBD1 (5 bases). Germline-derived CDR1 and CDR2 are SNHLY and FYNNEI. CDR3 length: 11 residues. V lost 8 bases, J lost 8 bases, and 12 bases lay in between. DNA for the CDR3: TGTGCCAGCTTGGAGGGGCGAGGCTACACCTTC. Its protein is CASLEGRGYTF.

The chain links TRBV19 to TRBJ2-2, with D unresolved. Per germline, CDR1 LNHDA and CDR2 SQIVND (reference sequence). This CDR3 spans 15 amino acids. V lost 3 bases to trimming and J lost 0 bases, with 8 bases between them. The CDR3 spells CASSIWAANTGELFF. In DNA, the CDR3 is TGTGCCAGTAGTATTTGGGCGGCGAACACCGGGGAGCTGTTTTTT. Looking up the rest from reference TRBV19 and TRBJ2-2 gives the full variable domain: DGGITQSPKYLFRKEGQNVTLSCEQNLNHDAMYWYRQDPGQGLRLIYYSQIVNDFQKGDIAEGYSVSREKKESFPLTVTSAQKNPTAFYLCASSIWAANTGELFFGEGSRLTVL.

In DNA, the CDR3 is TGTGCCAGCAGTCCAAGTGCGACCTCCTACGAGCAGTACTTC. Translating gives CASSPSATSYEQYF. The V and J genes are TRBV6-6 and TRBJ2-7; the D is unclear. Trimming cost V 5 bases and J 0 bases, with 11 bases left between them. Germline V lookup: CDR1 MNHNY, CDR2 SVGAGI (reference sequence). The CDR3 extends over 14 amino acids.

This chain connects TRBV4-1 to TRBJ2-6, with a possible D match to TRBD1 (5 bases). V lost 1 base, J lost 2 bases, and 6 bases lay in between. CDR1 and CDR2 (germline): MGHRA, YSYEKL. The CDR3 is 15 residues long. The CDR3 spells CASSQATAGANVLTF. CDR3 DNA sequence: TGCGCCAGCAGCCAAGCGACAGCTGGGGCCAACGTCCTGACTTTC.

V and J are TRBV2 and TRBJ2-5; 7 bases map to TRBD1. CDR1 and CDR2 from the germline V gene are SNHLY and FYNNEI. V was pared by 4 bases and J by 4 bases, with 0 bases of the junction left unmatched. CDR3 length equals 12 residues. The CDR3, as DNA: TGTGCCAGCAGTGGGGACAGAGAGACCCAGTACTTC. Residues: CASSGDRETQYF.

This chain uses TRBV9 with TRBJ2-7; 14 nucleotides align to TRBD2. Trimming at V came to 0 bases and at J to 7 bases, leaving 0 bases not matched to a gene. Germline V gives CDR1 SGDLS, CDR2 YYNGEE. The CDR3 is 14 residues long. This chain's CDR3 is CASSVGTSGGEQYF. CDR3 coding DNA: TGTGCCAGCAGCGTAGGGACTAGCGGGGGGGAGCAGTACTTC.

The V call is TRBV29-1, the J call TRBJ1-4, with unresolved D. The length of the CDR3 is 15 residues. Trimming took 4 bases from V and 7 from J, leaving 19 bases between them. Per germline, CDR1 SQVTM and CDR2 ANQGSEA. The CDR3 protein is CSVGGGPPDVEKLFF. Written as DNA, the CDR3 is TGCAGCGTTGGTGGCGGGCCCCCAGATGTTGAAAAACTGTTTTTT.

The genes are TRBV27 and TRBJ1-2; D possibly corresponds to TRBD1 (5 bases). The CDR3 spans 21 residues. Trimming took 5 bases from V and 1 from J, leaving 32 bases between them. CDR1 and CDR2 from the germline V gene are MNHEY and SMNVEV (reference sequence). CDR3 sequence: CASSLHPADRRRATVNYGYTF. The CDR3 DNA reads TGTGCCAGCAGTCTCCACCCGGCCGACAGAAGAAGAGCTACTGTTAACTATGGCTACACCTTC.